This TCR beta chain was identified in a study of blood T cell repertoires in COVID-19 (dated by TCRdb to 2020 to 2022). Study-wide context: Samples from collaborators originated in the United States, Italy and Spain and spanned both the acute and convalescent phases of COVID-19. The material from the prospective study consisted of cDNA or gDNA derived from T cells, B-cell-depleted T cells, or PBMCs. Subjects who had been exposed to COVID-19, were actively infected with it, or had recovered from it provided the deeply sampled blood TCRbeta repertoires that made up the dataset. The repertoires were released in a freely available public database intended as a resource for research on the immune response to SARS-CoV-2. The samples were drawn from two sources: the first 160 participants of the ongoing ImmuneRACE study, and 1,254 subjects contributed by 6 global collaborators. Nearly every sample came with metadata listing a de-identified subject ID, COVID-19 status, age in years and sex. Where available, HLA class I and class II types were obtained from metadata supplied by the sample provider rather than from assay-based typing. Overall study results and their limits: Clinical and demographic metadata were provided uncurated, with the amount varying by source and participant.

Collaborating institutions collected whole blood in K2EDTA tubes following their own protocols. For TCRbeta analysis, collaborators shipped samples in one of three forms: frozen whole blood, isolated PBMCs, or DNA extracted from either of those sample types. The immunoSEQ Assay, a bias-controlled multiplex PCR, was used to amplify TCRbeta CDR3 regions from genomic DNA. Regarding the original processing steps: Nucleated cell counts per sample were estimated from amplification of reference gene primers within the assay. Sequence reads were collapsed and filtered to measure the absolute abundance of every unique TCRbeta CDR3 rearrangement. For each sample, productive Simpson clonality was calculated as the square root of Simpson's diversity index across productive rearrangements. Sourced from immuneACCESS, this table was stored by TCRdb with only in-frame sequences that have V and J called. A share of the clones is absent; for the studies checked, an unresolved V gene accounts for under half, and the remainder has no known explanation. D and trimming come from the DNA, and the V and J calls and clone size come from that table. This sample is represented by roughly 90,000 clones; over 75% of them were singletons. The ten largest clones take up roughly 2.2% of the sample.

The germline V gene provides CDR1 SGHRS and CDR2 YFSETQ. The CDR3 runs 13 amino acids, cysteine and phenylalanine included. Only CDR3 DNA remains: 39 bases, in frame from the first base. Trimming costs V 4 bases and J 6 bases, and their ends lie 11 bases apart. To note about this clone: It has no known antigen specificity. Base qualities are missing; no much larger clone stands one base away.

The rearranged segments are TRBV5-1 and TRBJ2-1; the D gene assignment is ambiguous. The source is a woman aged 70-85 years with acute or convalescent COVID-19. Sequencing used peripheral blood. The CDR3 protein is CASSPTSLNEQFF. The DNA sequence is as follows: TGCGCCAGCAGCCCTACTTCCCTCAATGAGCAGTTCTTC.